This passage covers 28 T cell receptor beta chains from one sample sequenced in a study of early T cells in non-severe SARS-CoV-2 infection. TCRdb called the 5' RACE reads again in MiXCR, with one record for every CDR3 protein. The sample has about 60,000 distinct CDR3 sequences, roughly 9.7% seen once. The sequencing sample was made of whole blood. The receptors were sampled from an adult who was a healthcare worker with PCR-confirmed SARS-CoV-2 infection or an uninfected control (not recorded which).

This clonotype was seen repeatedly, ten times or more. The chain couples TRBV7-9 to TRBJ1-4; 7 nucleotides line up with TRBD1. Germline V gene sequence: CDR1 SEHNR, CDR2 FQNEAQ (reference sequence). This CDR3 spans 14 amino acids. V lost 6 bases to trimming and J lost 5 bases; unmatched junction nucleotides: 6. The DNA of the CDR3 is TGTGCCAGCAGACCCGGGACAGTAAATGAAAAACTGTTTTTT. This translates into CASRPGTVNEKLFF.

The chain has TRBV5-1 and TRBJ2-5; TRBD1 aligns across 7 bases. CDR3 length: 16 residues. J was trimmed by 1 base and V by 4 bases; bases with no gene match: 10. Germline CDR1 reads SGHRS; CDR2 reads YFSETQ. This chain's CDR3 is CASSRGTDKVQETQYF. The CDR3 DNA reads TGCGCCAGCAGCAGAGGGACAGATAAAGTCCAAGAGACCCAGTACTTC. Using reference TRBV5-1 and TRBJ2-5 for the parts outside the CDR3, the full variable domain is KAGVTQTPRYLIKTRGQQVTLSCSPISGHRSVSWYQQTPGQGLQFLFEYFSETQRNKGNFPGRFSGRQFSNSRSEMNVSTLELGDSALYLCASSRGTDKVQETQYFGPGTRLLVL.

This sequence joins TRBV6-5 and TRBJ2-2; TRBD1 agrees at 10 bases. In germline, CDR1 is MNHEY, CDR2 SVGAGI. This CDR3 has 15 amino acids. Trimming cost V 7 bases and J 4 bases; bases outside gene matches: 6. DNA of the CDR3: TGTGCCAGCACCGGGCGGGACAGGGGCACCGGGGAGCTGTTTTTT. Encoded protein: CASTGRDRGTGELFF.

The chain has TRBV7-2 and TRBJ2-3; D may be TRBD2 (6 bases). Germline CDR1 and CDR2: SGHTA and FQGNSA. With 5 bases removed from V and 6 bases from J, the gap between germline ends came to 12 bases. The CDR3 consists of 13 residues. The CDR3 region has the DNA TGTGCCAGCAGCGTGGGGAGCGGGGATACGCAGTATTTT. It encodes CASSVGSGDTQYF.

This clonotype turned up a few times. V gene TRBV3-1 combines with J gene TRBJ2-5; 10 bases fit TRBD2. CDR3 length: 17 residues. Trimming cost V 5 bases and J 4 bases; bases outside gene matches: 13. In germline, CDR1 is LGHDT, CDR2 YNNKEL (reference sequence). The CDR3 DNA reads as TGTGCCAGCAGCACCCGACTAGCGGGCCGACGAGGAGAGACCCAGTACTTC. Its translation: CASSTRLAGRRGETQYF.

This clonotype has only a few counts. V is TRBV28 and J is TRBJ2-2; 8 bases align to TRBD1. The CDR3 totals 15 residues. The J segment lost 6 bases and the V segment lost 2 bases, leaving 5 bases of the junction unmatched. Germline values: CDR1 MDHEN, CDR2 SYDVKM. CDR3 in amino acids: CASSLQAGGPGELFF. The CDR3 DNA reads TGTGCCAGCAGTTTACAGGCAGGGGGCCCCGGGGAGCTGTTTTTT.

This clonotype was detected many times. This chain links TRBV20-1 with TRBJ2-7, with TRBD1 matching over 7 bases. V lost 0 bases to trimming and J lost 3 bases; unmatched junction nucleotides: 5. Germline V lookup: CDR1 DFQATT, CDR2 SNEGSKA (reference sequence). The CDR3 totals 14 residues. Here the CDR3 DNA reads TGCAGTGCTAGAGACGACAGGGCAATCTACGAGCAGTACTTC. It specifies CSARDDRAIYEQYF.

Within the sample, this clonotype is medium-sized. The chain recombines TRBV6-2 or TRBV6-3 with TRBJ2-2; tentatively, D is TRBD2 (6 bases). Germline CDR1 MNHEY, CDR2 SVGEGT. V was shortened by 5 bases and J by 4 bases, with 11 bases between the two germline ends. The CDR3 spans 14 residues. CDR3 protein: CASSATSSTGELFF. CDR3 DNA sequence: TGTGCCAGCAGTGCGACTAGTTCCACCGGGGAGCTGTTTTTT.

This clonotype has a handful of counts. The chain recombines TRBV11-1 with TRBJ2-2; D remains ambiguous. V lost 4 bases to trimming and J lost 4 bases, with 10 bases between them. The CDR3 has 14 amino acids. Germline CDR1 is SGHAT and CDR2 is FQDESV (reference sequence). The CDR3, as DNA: TGTGCCAGCAGCTCCCGTGCCTCCACCGGGGAGCTGTTTTTT. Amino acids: CASSSRASTGELFF.

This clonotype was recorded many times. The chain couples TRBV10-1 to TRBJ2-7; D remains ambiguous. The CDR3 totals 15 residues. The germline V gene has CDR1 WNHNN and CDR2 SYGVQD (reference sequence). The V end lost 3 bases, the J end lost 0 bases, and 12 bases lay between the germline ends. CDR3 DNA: TGCGCCAGCAGTGAATTCCGCCTGGGCTCCTACGAGCAGTACTTC. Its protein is CASSEFRLGSYEQYF.

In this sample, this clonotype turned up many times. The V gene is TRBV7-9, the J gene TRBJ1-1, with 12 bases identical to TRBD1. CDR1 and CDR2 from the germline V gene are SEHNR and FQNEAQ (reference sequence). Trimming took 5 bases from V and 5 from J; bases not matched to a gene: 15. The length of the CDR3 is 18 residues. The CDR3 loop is CASSRADLGQGAWTEAFF. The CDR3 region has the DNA TGTGCCAGCAGCCGGGCCGACCTGGGACAGGGGGCGTGGACTGAAGCTTTCTTT.

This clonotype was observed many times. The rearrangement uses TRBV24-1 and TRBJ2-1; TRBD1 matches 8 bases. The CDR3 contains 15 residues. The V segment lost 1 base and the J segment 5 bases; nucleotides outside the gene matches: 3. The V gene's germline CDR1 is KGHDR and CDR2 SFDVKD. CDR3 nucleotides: TGTGCCACCAGTGATTTCGGACAGGGCCACAATGAGCAGTTCTTC. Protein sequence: CATSDFGQGHNEQFF.

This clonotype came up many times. The CDR3 sequence: CASSIQAGVREQYF. DNA of the CDR3: TGTGCCAGTAGTATCCAGGCGGGAGTCCGGGAGCAGTACTTC. This sequence joins TRBV19 and TRBJ2-7; TRBD2 aligns across 7 bases. The CDR3 runs to 14 residues. CDR1 and CDR2 (germline): LNHDA, SQIVND (reference sequence). The ends lost 3 bases at V and 7 bases at J; junction bases unmatched: 9.

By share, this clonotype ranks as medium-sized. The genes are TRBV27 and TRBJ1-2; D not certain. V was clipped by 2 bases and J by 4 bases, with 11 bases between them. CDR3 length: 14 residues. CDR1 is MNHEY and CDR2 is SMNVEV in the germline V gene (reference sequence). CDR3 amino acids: CASSLVGGGYGYTF. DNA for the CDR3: TGTGCCAGCAGTTTAGTGGGAGGTGGCTATGGCTACACCTTC.

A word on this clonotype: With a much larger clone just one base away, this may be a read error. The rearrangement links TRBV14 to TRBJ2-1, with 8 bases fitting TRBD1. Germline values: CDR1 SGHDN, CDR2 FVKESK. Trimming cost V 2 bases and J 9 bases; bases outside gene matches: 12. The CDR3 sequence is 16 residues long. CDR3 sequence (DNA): TGTGCCAGCAGCCAATCCGGACAGGGCTTCTTAATTGAGCAGTTCTTC. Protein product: CASSQSGQGFLIEQFF. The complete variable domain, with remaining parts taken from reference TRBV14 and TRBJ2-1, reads EAGVTQFPSHSVIEKGQTVTLRCDPISGHDNLYWYRRVMGKEIKFLLHFVKESKQDESGMPNNRFLAERTGGTYSTLKVQPAELEDSGVYFCASSQSGQGFLIEQFFGPGTRLTVL.

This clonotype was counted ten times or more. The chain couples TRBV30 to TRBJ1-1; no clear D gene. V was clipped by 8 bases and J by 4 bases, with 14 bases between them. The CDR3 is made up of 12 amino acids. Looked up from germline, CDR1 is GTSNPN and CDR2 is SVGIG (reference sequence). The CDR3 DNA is TGTGCCCACAGACTAGGGTTCACTGAAGCTTTCTTT. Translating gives CAHRLGFTEAFF.

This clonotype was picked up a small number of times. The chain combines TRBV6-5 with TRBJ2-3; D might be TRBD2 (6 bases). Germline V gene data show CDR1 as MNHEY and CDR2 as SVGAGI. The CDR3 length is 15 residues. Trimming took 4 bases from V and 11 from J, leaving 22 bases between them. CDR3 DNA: TGTGCCAGCAGTTTTAGGGACTTCCCATATGGGGAGCAGTATTTT. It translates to CASSFRDFPYGEQYF.

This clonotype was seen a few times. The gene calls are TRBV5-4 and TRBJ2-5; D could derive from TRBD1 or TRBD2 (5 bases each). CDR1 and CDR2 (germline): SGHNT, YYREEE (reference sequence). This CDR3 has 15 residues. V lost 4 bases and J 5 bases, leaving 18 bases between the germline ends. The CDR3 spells CASSLPRPGRETQYF. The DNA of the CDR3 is TGTGCCAGCAGCCTCCCCAGGCCGGGACGGGAGACCCAGTACTTC.

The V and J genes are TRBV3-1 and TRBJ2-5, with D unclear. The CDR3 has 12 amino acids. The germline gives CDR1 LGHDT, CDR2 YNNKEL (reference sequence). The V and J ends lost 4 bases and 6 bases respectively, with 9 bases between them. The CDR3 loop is CASSRVPKTQYF. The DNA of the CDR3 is TGTGCCAGCAGCCGAGTCCCGAAGACCCAGTACTTC.

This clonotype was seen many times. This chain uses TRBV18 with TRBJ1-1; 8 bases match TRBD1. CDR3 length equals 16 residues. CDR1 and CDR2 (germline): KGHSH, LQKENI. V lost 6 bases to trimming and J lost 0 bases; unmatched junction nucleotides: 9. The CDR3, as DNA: TGTGCCAGCTCGCCCCTGCCAGGGGGCCTGAACACTGAAGCTTTCTTT. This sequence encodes CASSPLPGGLNTEAFF.

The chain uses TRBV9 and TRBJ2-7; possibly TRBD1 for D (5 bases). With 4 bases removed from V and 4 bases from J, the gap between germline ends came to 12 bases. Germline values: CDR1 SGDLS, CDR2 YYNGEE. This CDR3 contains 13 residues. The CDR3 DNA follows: TGTGCCAGCAGCCCCTCAGGGTTTTACGAGCAGTACTTC. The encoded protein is CASSPSGFYEQYF.

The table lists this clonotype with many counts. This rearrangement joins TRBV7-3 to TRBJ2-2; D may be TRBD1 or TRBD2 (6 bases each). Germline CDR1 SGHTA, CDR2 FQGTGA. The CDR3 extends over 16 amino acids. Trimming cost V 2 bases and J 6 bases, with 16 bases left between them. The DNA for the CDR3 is TGTGCCAGCAGCTTATCTGGCGGAGGGGGACCCGGGGAGCTGTTTTTT. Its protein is CASSLSGGGGPGELFF.

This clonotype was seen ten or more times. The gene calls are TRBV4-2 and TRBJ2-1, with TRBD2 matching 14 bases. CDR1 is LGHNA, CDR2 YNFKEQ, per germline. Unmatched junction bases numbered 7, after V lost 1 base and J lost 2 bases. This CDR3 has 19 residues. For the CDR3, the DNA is TGTGCCAGCAGCCAAGTGGGGACTAGCGGGAGTTCGACCTACAATGAGCAGTTCTTC. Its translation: CASSQVGTSGSSTYNEQFF.

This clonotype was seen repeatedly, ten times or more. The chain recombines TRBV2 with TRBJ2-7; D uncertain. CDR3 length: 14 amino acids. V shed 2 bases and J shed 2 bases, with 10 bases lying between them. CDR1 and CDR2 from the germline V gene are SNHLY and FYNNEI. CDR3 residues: CASSESAGPYEQYF. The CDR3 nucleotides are TGTGCCAGCAGTGAATCAGCAGGCCCCTACGAGCAGTACTTC. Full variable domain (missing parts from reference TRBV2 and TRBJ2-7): EPEVTQTPSHQVTQMGQEVILRCVPISNHLYFYWYRQILGQKVEFLVSFYNNEISEKSEIFDDQFSVERPDGSNFTLKIRSTKLEDSAMYFCASSESAGPYEQYFGPGTRLTVT.

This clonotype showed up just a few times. The CDR3 protein is CASSPGNNQPQHF. In DNA, the CDR3 is TGTGCCAGCAGTCCGGGGAACAATCAGCCCCAGCATTTT. This chain uses TRBV12-3 or TRBV12-4 with TRBJ1-5; D unresolved. The CDR3 runs 13 residues. V lost 5 bases to trimming and J lost 3 bases, with 8 bases between them.

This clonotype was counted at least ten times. The CDR3 region has the DNA TGTGCCAGCAGCCGTCTAGCGTATTCAACCGGGGAGCTGTTTTTT. Translated, it gives CASSRLAYSTGELFF. The V gene is TRBV12-3 or TRBV12-4, the J gene TRBJ2-2, with a weak D call TRBD2 (6 bases). The CDR3 is made up of 15 amino acids. Trimming cost V 6 bases and J 5 bases, with 16 bases left between them.

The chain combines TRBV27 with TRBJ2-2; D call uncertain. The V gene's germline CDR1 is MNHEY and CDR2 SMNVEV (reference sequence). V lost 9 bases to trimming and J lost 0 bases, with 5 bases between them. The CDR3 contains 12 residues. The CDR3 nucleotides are TGTGCCAGTATGCCGAACACCGGGGAGCTGTTTTTT. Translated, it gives CASMPNTGELFF.

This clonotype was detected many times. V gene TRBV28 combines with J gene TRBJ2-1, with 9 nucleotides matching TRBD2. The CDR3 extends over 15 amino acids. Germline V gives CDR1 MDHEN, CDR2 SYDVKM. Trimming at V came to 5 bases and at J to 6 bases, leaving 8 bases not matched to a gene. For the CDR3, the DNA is TGTGCCAGCAGTCCGACTAGCGGCGGGCGCAATGAGCAGTTCTTC. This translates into CASSPTSGGRNEQFF.